This T cell receptor (beta chain) originates from a study of post-analysis software for immune sequencing data. The overall study: In terms of disease course, relapsing-remitting, secondary progressive and progressive-relapsing multiple sclerosis were included.

Comments on this clonotype: Its antigen is as yet unknown.

Study-wide findings and caveats: Normalized Chao1 diversity was significantly reduced in patients versus controls.

Unique-molecular-identifier-tagged TCR beta cDNA libraries were used. The T cell input of about 0.85 to 10 million gave hundreds of thousands of cDNA molecules. TCRdb reprocessed the PCR reads via MiXCR and lists one record per CDR3 protein. The sample lists under 900,000 distinct CDR3 sequences, around 53% occurring once. The sample consisted of blood. The clonotype originates from a girl aged 5-17 years with multiple sclerosis.

The CDR3 coding sequence is TGTGCCAGCAGCTTAGACCGGGCTGCGAACACTGAAGCTTTCTTT. Amino acid sequence: CASSLDRAANTEAFF. This chain uses TRBV7-2 with TRBJ1-1; D unclear. The CDR3 has 15 amino acids. V was cut by 1 base and J by 1 base, with 10 bases left in between. Germline V CDR1 and CDR2: SGHTA, FQGNSA.